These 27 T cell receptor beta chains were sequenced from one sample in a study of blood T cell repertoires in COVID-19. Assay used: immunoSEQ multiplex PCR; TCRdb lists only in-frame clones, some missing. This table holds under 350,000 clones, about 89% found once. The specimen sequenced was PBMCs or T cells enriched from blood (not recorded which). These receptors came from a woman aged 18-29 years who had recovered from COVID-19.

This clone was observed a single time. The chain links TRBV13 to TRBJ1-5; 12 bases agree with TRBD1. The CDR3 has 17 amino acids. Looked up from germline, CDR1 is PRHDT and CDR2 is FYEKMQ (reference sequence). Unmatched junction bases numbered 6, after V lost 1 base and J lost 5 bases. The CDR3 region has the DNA TGTGCCAGCAGCTTAGTTCCTGGGACAGGGGGCCATCAGCCCCAGCATTTT. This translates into CASSLVPGTGGHQPQHF. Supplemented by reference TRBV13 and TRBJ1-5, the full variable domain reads AAGVIQSPRHLIKEKRETATLKCYPIPRHDTVYWYQQGPGQDPQFLISFYEKMQSDKGSIPDRFSAQQFSDYHSELNMSSLELGDSALYFCASSLVPGTGGHQPQHFGDGTRLSIL.

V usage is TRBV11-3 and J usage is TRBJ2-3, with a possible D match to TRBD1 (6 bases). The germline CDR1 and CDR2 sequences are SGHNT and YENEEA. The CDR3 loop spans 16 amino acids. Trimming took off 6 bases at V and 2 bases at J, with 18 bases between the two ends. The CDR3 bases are TGTGCCAGCAGTTATAGAACAGGGCGCCTCACAGATACGCAGTATTTT. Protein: CASSYRTGRLTDTQYF.

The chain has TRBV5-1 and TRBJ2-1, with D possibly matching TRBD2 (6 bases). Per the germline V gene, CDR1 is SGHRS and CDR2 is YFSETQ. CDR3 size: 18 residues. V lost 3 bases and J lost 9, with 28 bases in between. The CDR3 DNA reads TGCGCCAGCAGCTCCCTAACCGTGATAGCGGACTTGGGGGGTGAGCAGTTCTTC. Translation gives CASSSLTVIADLGGEQFF.

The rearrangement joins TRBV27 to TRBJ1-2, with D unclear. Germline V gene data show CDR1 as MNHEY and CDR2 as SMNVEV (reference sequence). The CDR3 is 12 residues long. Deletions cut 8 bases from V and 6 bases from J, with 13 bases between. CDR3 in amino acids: CASGRNRDGYTF. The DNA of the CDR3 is TGTGCCAGCGGGAGGAACCGAGATGGCTACACCTTC.

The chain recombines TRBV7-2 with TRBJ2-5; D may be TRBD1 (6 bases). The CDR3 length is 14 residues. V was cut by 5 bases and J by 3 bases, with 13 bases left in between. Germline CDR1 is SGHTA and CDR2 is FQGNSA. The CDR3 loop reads CASSPGTFKETQYF. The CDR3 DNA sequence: TGTGCCAGCAGCCCCGGGACATTTAAAGAGACCCAGTACTTC.

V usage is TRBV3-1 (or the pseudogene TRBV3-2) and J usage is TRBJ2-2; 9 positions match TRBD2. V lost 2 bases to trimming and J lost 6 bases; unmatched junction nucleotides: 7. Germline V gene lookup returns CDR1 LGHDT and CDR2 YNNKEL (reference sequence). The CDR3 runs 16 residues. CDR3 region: CASSQRAGLAPGELFF. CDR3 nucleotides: TGTGCCAGCAGCCAAAGAGCGGGACTAGCCCCCGGGGAGCTGTTTTTT.

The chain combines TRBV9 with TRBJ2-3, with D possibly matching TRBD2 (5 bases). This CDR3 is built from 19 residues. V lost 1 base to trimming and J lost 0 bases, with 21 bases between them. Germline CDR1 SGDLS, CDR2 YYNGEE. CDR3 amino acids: CASSVRLEKAVASTDTQYF. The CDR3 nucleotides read TGTGCCAGCAGCGTAAGACTTGAGAAAGCGGTAGCTAGCACAGATACGCAGTATTTT.

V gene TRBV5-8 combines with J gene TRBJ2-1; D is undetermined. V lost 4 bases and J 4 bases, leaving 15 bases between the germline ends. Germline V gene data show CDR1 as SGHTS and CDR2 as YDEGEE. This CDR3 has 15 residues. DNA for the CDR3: TGTGCCAGCAGCATCGACAACCCACCATACAATGAGCAGTTCTTC. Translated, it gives CASSIDNPPYNEQFF.

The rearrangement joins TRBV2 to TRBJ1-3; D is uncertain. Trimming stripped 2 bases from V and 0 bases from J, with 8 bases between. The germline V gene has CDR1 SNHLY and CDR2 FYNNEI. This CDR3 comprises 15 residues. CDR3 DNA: TGTGCCAGCAGTGAATGGCGGGGCTCTGGAAACACCATATATTTT. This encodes CASSEWRGSGNTIYF.

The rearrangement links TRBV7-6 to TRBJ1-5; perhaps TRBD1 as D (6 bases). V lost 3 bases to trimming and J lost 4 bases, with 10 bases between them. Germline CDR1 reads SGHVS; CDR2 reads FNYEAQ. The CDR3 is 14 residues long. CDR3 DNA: TGTGCCAGCAGCTTGGGGGGGCGAAATCAGCCCCAGCATTTT. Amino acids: CASSLGGRNQPQHF.

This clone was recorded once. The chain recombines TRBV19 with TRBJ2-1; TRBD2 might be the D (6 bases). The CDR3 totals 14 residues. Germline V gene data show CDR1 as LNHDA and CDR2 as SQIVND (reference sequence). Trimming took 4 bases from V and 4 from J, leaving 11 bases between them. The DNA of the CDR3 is TGTGCCAGTAGTAAAGCGGGCCTTTACAATGAGCAGTTCTTC. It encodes CASSKAGLYNEQFF.

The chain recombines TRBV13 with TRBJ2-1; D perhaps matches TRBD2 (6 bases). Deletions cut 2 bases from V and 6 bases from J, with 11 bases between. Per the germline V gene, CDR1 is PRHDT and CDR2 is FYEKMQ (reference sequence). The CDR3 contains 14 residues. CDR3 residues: CASSLPGDGNEQFF. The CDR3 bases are TGTGCCAGCAGCTTACCGGGGGATGGCAATGAGCAGTTCTTC.

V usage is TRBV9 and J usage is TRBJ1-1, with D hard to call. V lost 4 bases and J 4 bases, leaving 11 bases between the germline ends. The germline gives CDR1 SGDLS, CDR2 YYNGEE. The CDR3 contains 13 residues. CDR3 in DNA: TGTGCCAGCAGCCTCGAGAGAGCCACTGAAGCTTTCTTT. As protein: CASSLERATEAFF.

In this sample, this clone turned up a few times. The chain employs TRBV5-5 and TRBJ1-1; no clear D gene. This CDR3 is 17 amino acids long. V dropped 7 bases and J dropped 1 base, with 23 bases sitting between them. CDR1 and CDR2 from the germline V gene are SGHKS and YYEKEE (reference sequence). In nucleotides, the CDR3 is TGTGCCAGCTATCCCGGGCCGAGGGCGGGCTGGAACACTGAAGCTTTCTTT. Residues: CASYPGPRAGWNTEAFF. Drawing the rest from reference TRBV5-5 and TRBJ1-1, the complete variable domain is DAGVTQSPTHLIKTRGQQVTLRCSPISGHKSVSWYQQVLGQGPQFIFQYYEKEERGRGNFPDRFSARQFPNYSSELNVNALLLGDSALYLCASYPGPRAGWNTEAFFGQGTRLTVV.

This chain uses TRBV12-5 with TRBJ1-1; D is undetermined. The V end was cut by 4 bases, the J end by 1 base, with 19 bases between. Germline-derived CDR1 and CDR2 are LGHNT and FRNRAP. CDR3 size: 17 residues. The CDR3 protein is CASGSPPYGRGNTEAFF. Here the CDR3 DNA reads TGTGCTAGTGGTTCTCCCCCTTACGGACGGGGGAACACTGAAGCTTTCTTT.

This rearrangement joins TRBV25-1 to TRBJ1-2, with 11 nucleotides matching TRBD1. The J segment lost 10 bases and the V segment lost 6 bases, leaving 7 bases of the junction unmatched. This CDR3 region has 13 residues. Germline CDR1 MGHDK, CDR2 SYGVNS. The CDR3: CASRTGTGGPYTF. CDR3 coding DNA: TGTGCCAGCAGGACGGGGACAGGGGGGCCCTACACCTTC.

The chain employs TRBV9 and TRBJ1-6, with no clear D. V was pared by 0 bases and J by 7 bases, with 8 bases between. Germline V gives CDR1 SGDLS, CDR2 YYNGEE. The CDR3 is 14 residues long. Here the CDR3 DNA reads TGTGCCAGCAGCGTAGAACAGTTAAATTCACCCCTCCACTTT. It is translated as CASSVEQLNSPLHF.

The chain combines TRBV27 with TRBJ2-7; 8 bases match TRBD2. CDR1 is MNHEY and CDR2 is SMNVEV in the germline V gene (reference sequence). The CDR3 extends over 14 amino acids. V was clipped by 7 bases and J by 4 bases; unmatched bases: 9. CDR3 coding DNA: TGTGCCAGCACCCAAGCGGGAGATCAGTACGAGCAGTACTTC. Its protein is CASTQAGDQYEQYF.

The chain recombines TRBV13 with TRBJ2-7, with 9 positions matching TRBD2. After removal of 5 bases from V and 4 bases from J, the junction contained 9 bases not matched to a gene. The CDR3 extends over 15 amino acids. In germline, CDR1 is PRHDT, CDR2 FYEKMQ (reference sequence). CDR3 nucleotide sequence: TGTGCCAGCAGCCAACGTCGAGCGGGAGGTTACGAGCAGTACTTC. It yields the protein CASSQRRAGGYEQYF. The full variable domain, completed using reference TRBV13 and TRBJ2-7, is AAGVIQSPRHLIKEKRETATLKCYPIPRHDTVYWYQQGPGQDPQFLISFYEKMQSDKGSIPDRFSAQQFSDYHSELNMSSLELGDSALYFCASSQRRAGGYEQYFGPGTRLTVT.

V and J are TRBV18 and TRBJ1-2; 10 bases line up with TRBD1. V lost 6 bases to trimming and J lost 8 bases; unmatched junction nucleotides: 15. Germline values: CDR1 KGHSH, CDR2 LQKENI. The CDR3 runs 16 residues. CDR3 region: CASSLGQGVEEGGYTF. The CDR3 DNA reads TGTGCCAGCTCGCTCGGACAGGGGGTAGAGGAAGGAGGCTACACCTTC.

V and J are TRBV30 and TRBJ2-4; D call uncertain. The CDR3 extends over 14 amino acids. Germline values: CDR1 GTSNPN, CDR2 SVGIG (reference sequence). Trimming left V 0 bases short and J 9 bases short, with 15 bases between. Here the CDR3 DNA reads TGTGCCTGGAGTGTATTTAACCTCCGGAGCATTCAGTACTTC. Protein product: CAWSVFNLRSIQYF. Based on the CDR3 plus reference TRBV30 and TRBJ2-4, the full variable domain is SQTIHQWPATLVQPVGSPLSLECTVEGTSNPNLYWYRQAAGRGLQLLFYSVGIGQISSEVPQNLSASRPQDRQFILSSKKLLLSDSGFYLCAWSVFNLRSIQYFGAGTRLSVL.

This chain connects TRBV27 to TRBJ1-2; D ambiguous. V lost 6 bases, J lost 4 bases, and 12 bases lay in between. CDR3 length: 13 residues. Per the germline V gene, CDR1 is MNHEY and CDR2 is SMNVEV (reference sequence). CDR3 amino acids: CASRESFGYGYTF. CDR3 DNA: TGTGCCAGCAGGGAGAGCTTTGGCTATGGCTACACCTTC.

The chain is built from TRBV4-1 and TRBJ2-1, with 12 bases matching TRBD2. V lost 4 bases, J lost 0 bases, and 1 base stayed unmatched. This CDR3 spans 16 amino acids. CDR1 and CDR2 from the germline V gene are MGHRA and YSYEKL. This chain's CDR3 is CASSRTSGVSYNEQFF. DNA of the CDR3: TGCGCCAGCAGCCGGACTAGCGGGGTCTCCTACAATGAGCAGTTCTTC.

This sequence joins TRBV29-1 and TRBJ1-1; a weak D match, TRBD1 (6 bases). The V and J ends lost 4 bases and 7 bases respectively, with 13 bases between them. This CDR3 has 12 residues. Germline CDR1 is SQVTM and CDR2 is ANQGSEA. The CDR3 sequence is CSVAHGGGEAFF. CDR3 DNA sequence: TGCAGCGTTGCACATGGGGGCGGTGAAGCTTTCTTT.

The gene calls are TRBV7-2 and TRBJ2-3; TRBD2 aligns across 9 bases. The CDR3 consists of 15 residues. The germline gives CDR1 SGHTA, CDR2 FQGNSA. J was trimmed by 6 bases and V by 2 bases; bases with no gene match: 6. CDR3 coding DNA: TGTGCCAGCAGCTTAAGGGCGGGGGGGCCCGATACGCAGTATTTT. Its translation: CASSLRAGGPDTQYF.

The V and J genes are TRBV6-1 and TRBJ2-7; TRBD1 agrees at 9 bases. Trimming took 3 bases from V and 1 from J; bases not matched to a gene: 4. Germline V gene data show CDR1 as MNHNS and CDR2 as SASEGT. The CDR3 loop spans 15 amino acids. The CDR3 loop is CASSETGGLSYEQYF. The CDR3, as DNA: TGTGCCAGCAGTGAGACAGGGGGTCTATCCTACGAGCAGTACTTC.

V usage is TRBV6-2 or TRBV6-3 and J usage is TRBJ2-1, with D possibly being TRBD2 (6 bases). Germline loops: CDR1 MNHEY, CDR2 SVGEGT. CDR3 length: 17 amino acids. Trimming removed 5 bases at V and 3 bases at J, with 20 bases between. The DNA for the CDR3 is TGTGCCAGCAGTACAAGCATCGGGGGTCTACACTACAATGAGCAGTTCTTC. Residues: CASSTSIGGLHYNEQFF.